This T cell receptor beta chain was obtained from a study of identical twins. TCRdb re-called the 5' RACE reads with MiXCR, one entry per CDR3 protein. The table records about 520,000 distinct CDR3 sequences, 20% to 25% of them present only once. Germline V CDR1 and CDR2: SGHTA, FQGNSA. This CDR3 comprises 15 residues. This clonotype was counted ten times or more. Its antigen is undetermined. The junction departs from germline at one end; a sequencing error may be responsible. Study conclusions and caveats: Abundant beta clonotypes from cord blood had fewer insertions, unlike memory repertoires, which showed none.

The sample also formed part of further work on T cells expressing NK-cell markers. That study reports: These same clonotypes (in several donors) also led the CD3+CD56-NKG2C+ fraction. Clarity on HCMV specificity was lacking for the expanded NKG2C+ T cell clones.

Sequencing used CD4+ T cells sorted from blood. The V gene is TRBV7-2, the J gene TRBJ1-5; D is undetermined. The clonotype originates from a woman aged 18 to 35 in good health. CDR3 protein: CASTEYGLSSQPQHF. Written as DNA, the CDR3 is TGTGCCAGCACCGAGTATGGACTTAGCAGTCAGCCCCAGCATTTT.